Listed below are T cell receptor beta chains from one sample, sequenced in a study of neurological immune-mediated disorders. TCRdb reprocessed the 5' RACE reads with MiXCR, giving one entry per CDR3 protein. The data show approximately 51,000 distinct CDR3 sequences, 3% to 3.5% seen once. Sequenced: PBMCs. The receptors stem from a man aged 35 to 55 with multiple sclerosis. CDR3s include the opening cysteine and the closing phenylalanine or tryptophan. The order of the fields is CDR3 protein, CDR3 DNA, D gene, J gene, clone size, V gene. A D gene is named only where the DNA matches it firmly. Clone size is given for some rows only: seen once, a few or many times, or a class if the clone is expanded.

CDR3: CASSENSPDTQYF
DNA: TGCGCCAGCAGTGAGAATAGCCCAGATACGCAGTATTTT
D: -
J: TRBJ2-3
size: many
V: TRBV10-1

CDR3: CASSLQGVNQPQHF
DNA: TGTGCCAGCAGCTTGCAGGGCGTCAATCAGCCCCAGCATTTT
D: -
J: TRBJ1-5
size: many
V: TRBV7-9

CDR3: CASSEGWRANVLTF
DNA: TGTGCCAGCAGCGAGGGGTGGAGGGCCAACGTCCTGACTTTC
D: -
J: TRBJ2-6
size: many
V: TRBV7-8

CDR3: CSASNQGAGDSPLHF
DNA: TGCAGTGCCAGCAATCAGGGGGCTGGGGATTCACCCCTCCACTTT
D: TRBD1
J: TRBJ1-6
size: many
V: TRBV20-1

CDR3: CASSLMTMNTEAFF
DNA: TGCGCCAGCAGCTTGATGACAATGAACACTGAAGCTTTCTTT
D: -
J: TRBJ1-1
size: many
V: TRBV5-1

CDR3: CASSLVGAGKETQYF
DNA: TGTGCCAGCAGCTTAGTCGGGGCAGGAAAAGAGACCCAGTACTTC
D: -
J: TRBJ2-5
size: many
V: TRBV7-9

CDR3: CASSNHRDTYEQYF
DNA: TGTGCCAGCAGCAATCACCGGGACACCTACGAGCAGTACTTC
D: -
J: TRBJ2-7
size: many
V: TRBV27

CDR3: CASSLLSAVKRDNEQFF
DNA: TGCGCCAGCAGCTTGCTTAGCGCGGTCAAACGGGACAATGAGCAGTTCTTC
D: -
J: TRBJ2-1
size: many
V: TRBV5-1

CDR3: CASSLPDRFTYGYTF
DNA: TGCGCCAGCAGCTTGCCGGACAGGTTTACCTATGGCTACACCTTC
D: TRBD1
J: TRBJ1-2
size: many
V: TRBV5-1

CDR3: CSVAEGYNEQFF
DNA: TGCAGCGTTGCCGAGGGATACAATGAGCAGTTCTTC
D: -
J: TRBJ2-1
size: many
V: TRBV29-1

CDR3: CSAELGQHNSPLHF
DNA: TGCAGCGCCGAACTCGGACAACATAATTCACCCCTCCACTTT
D: -
J: TRBJ1-6
size: many
V: TRBV29-1

CDR3: CASSLASGGGYGYTF
DNA: TGTGCCAGCAGCTTAGCTTCCGGGGGAGGCTATGGCTACACCTTC
D: -
J: TRBJ1-2
size: many
V: TRBV7-2

CDR3: CASSDSFIGPQHF
DNA: TGTGCCAGCAGTGACAGTTTCATTGGGCCCCAGCATTTT
D: -
J: TRBJ1-5
size: many
V: TRBV6-1

CDR3: CASSQEGGNEQYF
DNA: TGTGCCAGCAGCCAAGAGGGGGGCAACGAGCAGTACTTC
D: -
J: TRBJ2-7
size: few
V: TRBV3-1

CDR3: CAISGSGTSGGAEYEQFF
DNA: TGTGCCATCAGTGGATCCGGGACTAGCGGGGGGGCCGAGTATGAGCAGTTCTTC
D: TRBD2
J: TRBJ2-1
size: many
V: TRBV10-3

CDR3: CASSWGGSQETQYF
DNA: TGTGCCAGCAGCTGGGGGGGGTCCCAAGAGACCCAGTACTTC
D: TRBD2
J: TRBJ2-5
size: many
V: TRBV7-9

CDR3: CANSLGVYEQYF
DNA: TGTGCCAACAGTTTGGGGGTCTACGAGCAGTACTTC
D: -
J: TRBJ2-7
size: -
V: TRBV12-3/TRBV12-4

CDR3: CASSLGGTANQPQHF
DNA: TGTGCCAGCAGCTTGGGTGGGACAGCTAATCAGCCCCAGCATTTT
D: TRBD1
J: TRBJ1-5
size: many
V: TRBV5-5

CDR3: CASRKSGTEKSPLHF
DNA: TGCGCCAGCAGGAAATCCGGGACGGAAAAATCACCCCTCCACTTT
D: -
J: TRBJ1-6
size: many
V: TRBV5-1

CDR3: CATSSWTGDFTDTQYF
DNA: TGTGCCACCAGCTCCTGGACAGGGGATTTCACAGATACGCAGTATTTT
D: TRBD1
J: TRBJ2-3
size: many
V: TRBV15

CDR3: CAWSPRGYYGYTF
DNA: TGTGCCTGGAGCCCCAGGGGATACTATGGCTACACCTTC
D: -
J: TRBJ1-2
size: many
V: TRBV30

CDR3: CASSLVAGSGETQYF
DNA: TGCGCCAGCAGCTTGGTAGCGGGGTCGGGGGAGACCCAGTACTTC
D: TRBD2
J: TRBJ2-5
size: many
V: TRBV5-1

CDR3: CASSQGTGNTQYF
DNA: TGTGCCAGCAGCCAAGGCACGGGGAATACGCAGTATTTT
D: -
J: TRBJ2-3
size: few
V: TRBV3-1

CDR3: CASSFLAGGPNTGELFF
DNA: TGTGCCAGCAGTTTTCTAGCGGGGGGGCCAAACACCGGGGAGCTGTTTTTT
D: TRBD2
J: TRBJ2-2
size: many
V: TRBV27

CDR3: CSASGGASPSYEQYF
DNA: TGCAGTGCTAGTGGGGGGGCCTCCCCATCCTACGAGCAGTACTTC
D: -
J: TRBJ2-7
size: many
V: TRBV20-1

CDR3: CSARDSGTSYNEQFF
DNA: TGCAGTGCTAGAGATAGCGGGACTTCCTACAATGAGCAGTTCTTC
D: TRBD2
J: TRBJ2-1
size: many
V: TRBV20-1

CDR3: CASSAGGNADTQYF
DNA: TGCGCCAGCAGTGCAGGGGGGAATGCAGATACGCAGTATTTT
D: -
J: TRBJ2-3
size: many
V: TRBV5-1

CDR3: CASSEEGGAASSQSYNEQFF
DNA: TGTGCCAGCAGTGAAGAAGGGGGCGCGGCTAGTTCTCAAAGCTACAATGAGCAGTTCTTC
D: TRBD1
J: TRBJ2-1
size: -
V: TRBV6-1

CDR3: CASREGTAPNSPLHF
DNA: TGTGCCAGCAGAGAGGGGACAGCCCCGAATTCACCCCTCCACTTT
D: TRBD1
J: TRBJ1-6
size: many
V: TRBV2

CDR3: CASMAGYSGNTIYF
DNA: TGTGCCAGCATGGCAGGGTATTCTGGAAACACCATATATTTT
D: -
J: TRBJ1-3
size: many
V: TRBV7-9

CDR3: CAWDTGGSGTGELFF
DNA: TGTGCCTGGGATACGGGCGGATCGGGGACCGGGGAGCTGTTTTTT
D: -
J: TRBJ2-2
size: many
V: TRBV30

CDR3: CASSFTGLREQYF
DNA: TGTGCCAGCAGTTTTACCGGTTTAAGGGAGCAGTACTTC
D: -
J: TRBJ2-7
size: many
V: TRBV27